This T cell receptor (beta chain) was retrieved from a study of blood T cell repertoires in COVID-19. TCRdb's copy holds only in-frame clones and misses some; the assay was immunoSEQ multiplex PCR. This table has around 500,000 clones, around nine tenths appearing once. About this clone itself: Other DNA sequences in this sample translate to the same CDR3.

This sequence originates from a woman in her sixties who had recovered from COVID-19. The sequenced material came from PBMCs or T cells enriched from blood (not recorded which).

CDR3 DNA sequence: TGTGCCAGCAGCTTTGGGCTGAACACTGAAGCTTTCTTT. Translating it yields CASSFGLNTEAFF. The chain links TRBV11-3 to TRBJ1-1; D remains unclear. Germline CDR1 is SGHNT and CDR2 is YENEEA. This CDR3 has 13 residues. V lost 3 bases to trimming and J lost 0 bases, with 5 bases between them.